This entry lists 6 T cell receptor beta chains sequenced from one sample in a study of long-term antiretroviral therapy in people with HIV. Researchers report immunoSEQ v3.0 was run at survey level. Method: immunoSEQ multiplex PCR; TCRdb's copy keeps in-frame clones and lacks some. There are some 26,000 clones in the sample; about 80% occur only once, and 10% to 12% lies in the top ten. The material sequenced was unsorted PBMCs, taken 1.1 years before starting antiretroviral therapy. The origin of the receptors is a woman aged 40 to 55 with HIV.

The chain employs TRBV10-3 and TRBJ1-5; D is uncertain. The V gene lost 3 bases and the J gene lost 0 bases, with 3 bases spanning the gap. The CDR3 sequence is 13 residues long. Per the germline V gene, CDR1 is ENHRY and CDR2 is SYGVKD. CDR3 nucleotides: TGTGCCATCAGTGAAAGTAGCAATCAGCCCCAGCATTTT. Protein product: CAISESSNQPQHF.

By sample fraction, this clone is medium-sized. The chain carries TRBV5-1 and TRBJ1-1; 8 bases line up with TRBD1. The germline V gene encodes CDR1 SGHRS and CDR2 YFSETQ. V lost 0 bases and J lost 6; bases outside the gene matches: 7. The CDR3 totals 15 residues. In DNA form, the CDR3 reads TGCGCCAGCAGCTTGGCCCCAAGACAGGGGCCTGAAGCTTTCTTT. Its translation: CASSLAPRQGPEAFF.

The chain couples TRBV5-6 to TRBJ2-7, with D hard to call. Germline-derived CDR1 and CDR2 are SGHDT and YYEEEE. The CDR3 covers 11 residues. V lost 2 bases, J lost 5 bases, and 5 bases lay in between. The CDR3 loop reads CASSFMDEQYF. The CDR3 DNA follows: TGTGCCAGCAGCTTCATGGACGAGCAGTACTTC.

CDR3 nucleotides: TGTGCCAGCAGCGTAGACCCTAGCGGCTCCTACAATGAGCAGTTCTTC. It encodes CASSVDPSGSYNEQFF. This chain connects TRBV9 to TRBJ2-1; 7 positions match TRBD2. Germline assignment: CDR1 SGDLS and CDR2 YYNGEE. Trimming removed 0 bases from V and 0 bases from J; junction bases left unmatched: 3. This CDR3 contains 16 residues.

The V gene is TRBV5-1, the J gene TRBJ1-1; maybe TRBD1 (5 bases). The germline CDR1 and CDR2 sequences are SGHRS and YFSETQ. This CDR3 comprises 12 residues. The V gene lost 1 base and the J gene lost 8 bases, with 9 bases spanning the gap. DNA of the CDR3: TGCGCCAGCAGCTTGACAGGCACCGAAGCTTTCTTT. Translated, it gives CASSLTGTEAFF.

This chain connects TRBV6-5 to TRBJ2-2, with 8 bases identical to TRBD2. CDR3 length equals 14 residues. V lost 6 bases to trimming and J lost 5 bases; unmatched junction nucleotides: 5. The germline V gene encodes CDR1 MNHEY and CDR2 SVGAGI. The CDR3 DNA is TGTGCCAGCAGGCGGGGGGCGTTGACCGGGGAGCTGTTTTTT. Encoded protein: CASRRGALTGELFF.